The next 7 T cell receptor beta chains were all read from a single sample in a study of blood T cell repertoires in COVID-19. Sequenced by immunoSEQ multiplex PCR; TCRdb stores in-frame clones only, minus some. The sample consists of 40,000 to 65,000 clones, around 84% of them appearing once. Sequencing used peripheral blood. These receptors were obtained from a man in his 70s with active COVID-19.

The rearrangement uses TRBV19 and TRBJ2-3, with 10 bases aligning to TRBD1. Germline V gene data show CDR1 as LNHDA and CDR2 as SQIVND (reference sequence). The CDR3 totals 20 residues. The V segment lost 4 bases and the J segment 0 bases; nucleotides outside the gene matches: 16. The CDR3 bases are TGTGCCAGTAGTACGAGGGACAGGGGAAATCTCCACTCTAGCACAGATACGCAGTATTTT. Amino acid sequence: CASSTRDRGNLHSSTDTQYF.

The chain recombines TRBV3-1 (or the pseudogene TRBV3-2) with TRBJ1-2; D remains unclear. This CDR3 has 12 amino acids. V was trimmed by 4 bases and J by 8 bases, leaving 11 bases between them. CDR1 and CDR2 from the germline V gene are LGHDT and YNNKEL (reference sequence). The CDR3, as DNA: TGTGCCAGCAGCCCCCGTGGGCGCGGCTACACCTTC. Translation: CASSPRGRGYTF.

This clone has just a few counts. The chain carries TRBV6-2 or TRBV6-3 and TRBJ1-6; no firm D call. V lost 0 bases to trimming and J lost 8 bases, with 8 bases between them. The CDR3 consists of 14 residues. Germline CDR1 MNHEY, CDR2 SVGEGT. The CDR3 protein is CASSYSQVYSPLHF. In nucleotides, the CDR3 is TGTGCCAGCAGTTACTCCCAGGTCTATTCACCCCTCCACTTT.

This chain links TRBV5-6 with TRBJ1-2; 8 bases line up with TRBD1. V gave up 1 base and J gave up 7 bases; unmatched junction bases: 18. The CDR3 loop spans 18 amino acids. Looked up from germline, CDR1 is SGHDT and CDR2 is YYEEEE. The CDR3 spells CASSLRTGQGWEVVGYTF. In nucleotides, the CDR3 is TGTGCCAGCAGCTTGAGGACCGGACAGGGTTGGGAAGTAGTTGGCTACACCTTC.

The chain combines TRBV6-4 with TRBJ2-7, with D maybe TRBD1 (6 bases). This CDR3 region has 13 residues. Germline values: CDR1 MRHNA, CDR2 SNTAGT. With 10 bases removed from V and 3 bases from J, the gap between germline ends came to 16 bases. This chain's CDR3 is CATDGDTDYEQYF. CDR3 nucleotides: TGTGCCACCGACGGGGACACGGACTACGAGCAGTACTTC.

This clone was counted a few times. The chain uses TRBV27 and TRBJ2-7; 8 nucleotides align to TRBD1. The CDR3 consists of 14 residues. V shed 2 bases, J shed 5 bases, and the junction held 5 bases outside the gene matches. The V gene's germline CDR1 is MNHEY and CDR2 SMNVEV (reference sequence). This CDR3 is CASSLRTGNDEQYF. CDR3 sequence (DNA): TGTGCCAGCAGTTTAAGGACAGGGAACGACGAGCAGTACTTC.

CDR3 DNA sequence: TGTGCCAGCAGCAAAGTGCTCACAGGGAAATGTTACGAGCAGTACTTC. Translated, it gives CASSKVLTGKCYEQYF. The V gene is TRBV21-1, the J gene TRBJ2-7; whether TRBD1, the table's D call, matches the DNA was not checked. TRBV21-1 is recorded as a pseudogene. There are 16 residues in the CDR3.